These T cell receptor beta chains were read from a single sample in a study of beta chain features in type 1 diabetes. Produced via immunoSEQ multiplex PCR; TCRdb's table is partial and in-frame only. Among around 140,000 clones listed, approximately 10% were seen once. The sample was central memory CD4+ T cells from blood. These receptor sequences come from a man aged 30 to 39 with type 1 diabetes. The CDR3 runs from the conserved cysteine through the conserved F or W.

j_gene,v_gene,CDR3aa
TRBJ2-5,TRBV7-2,CASVRTGFQETQYF
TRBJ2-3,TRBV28,CASSPSTDTQYF
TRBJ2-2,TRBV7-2,CASSPWGGATYPGELFF
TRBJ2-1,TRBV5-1,CASSPPGDEQFF
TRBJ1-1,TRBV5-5,CASSLQGDTEAFF
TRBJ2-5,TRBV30,CAWSVTETQYF
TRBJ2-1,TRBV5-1,CASSRIETGSYNEQFF
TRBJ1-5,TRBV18,CASSPTGQSSNQPQHF
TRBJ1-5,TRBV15,CATSRGYQPQHF
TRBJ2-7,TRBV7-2,CASSFKGSPSYEQYF
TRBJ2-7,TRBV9,CASSVEGGPFYEQYF
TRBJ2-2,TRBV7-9,CASSPPGVGTGELFF
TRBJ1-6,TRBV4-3,CASSQDPLSSYNSPLHF
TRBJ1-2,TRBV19,CATADRGMDGYTF
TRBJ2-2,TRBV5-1,CASSSGQGITGELFF
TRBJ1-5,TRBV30,CAWSRQGDQPQHF
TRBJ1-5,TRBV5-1,CASSQEGNQPQHF
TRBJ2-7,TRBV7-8,CASSLETGSSYEQYF
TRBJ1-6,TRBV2,CASSRTESSYNSPLHF
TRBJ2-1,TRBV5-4,CALGQTYNEQFF
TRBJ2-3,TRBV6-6,CASSDPTTDTQYF
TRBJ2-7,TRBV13,CASSPPGQEYEQYF
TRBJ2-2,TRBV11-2,CASSFRTPNTGELFF
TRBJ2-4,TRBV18,CASSPGSPKNIQYF
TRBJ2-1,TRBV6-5,CASSYERAGKEFF
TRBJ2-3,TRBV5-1,CASSSGTSGSTDTQYF
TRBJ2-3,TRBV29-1,CSVEGASGADTQYF
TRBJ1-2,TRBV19,CASSIGKRNYTF
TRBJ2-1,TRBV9,CASSAEGSSYNEQFF
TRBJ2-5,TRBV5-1,CASSFEETQYF
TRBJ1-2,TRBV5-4,CASSATGNYGYTF
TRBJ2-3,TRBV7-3,CASSLLGGQGADTQYF
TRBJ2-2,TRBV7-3,CASSSGQATGELFF
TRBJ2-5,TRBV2,CASSSSDSGGTQYF
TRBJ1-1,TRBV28,CASPGPNTEAFF
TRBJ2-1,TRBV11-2,CASSPHHRLGEQFF
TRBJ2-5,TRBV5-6,CASSQGYQETQYF
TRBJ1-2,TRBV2,CASSALTVNYGYTF
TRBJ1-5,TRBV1,CTSSQERTGYYSNQPQHF
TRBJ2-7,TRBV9,CASSPGGYEQYF
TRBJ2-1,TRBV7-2,CASSGTSGGNEQFF
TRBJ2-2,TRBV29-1,CSVAGQSGELFF
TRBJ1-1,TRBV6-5,CASSYSRESQNTEAFF
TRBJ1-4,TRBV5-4,CASSFGGNEKLFF
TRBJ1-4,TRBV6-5,CASSYSWGDGEKLFF
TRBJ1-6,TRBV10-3,CAIATVENSPLHF
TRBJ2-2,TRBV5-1,CASSKGMTGDRYTGELFF
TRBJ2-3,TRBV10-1,CASSDRGTDTQYF
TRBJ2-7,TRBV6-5,CASSLTGLHEQYF
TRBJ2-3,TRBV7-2,CASSLGLAGSSTDTQYF
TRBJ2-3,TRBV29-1,CSVVELAGGADTQYF
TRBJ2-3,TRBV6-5,CATRPEGSGSDTQYF
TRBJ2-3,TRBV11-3,CASSSGQTYTDTQYF
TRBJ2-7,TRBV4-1,CASSLTTQYDEQYF
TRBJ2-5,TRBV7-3,CASSFGTGRETQYF